This passage covers 17 T cell receptor beta chains from one sample sequenced in a study of blood T cell dynamics during melanoma immunotherapy. Sequencing used immunoSEQ multiplex PCR; TCRdb keeps in-frame clones, though not all of them. This table holds 25,000 to 35,000 clones, roughly 84% found once. Specified time point: week 3, after first cycle of checkpoint inhibitor. This sample comprised blood, obtained from a patient treated with checkpoint blockade. The source of these receptors is a human donor with melanoma.

By share, this clone counts as medium-sized (0.01 to 0.1%). This chain links TRBV10-3 with TRBJ2-1; 11 nucleotides align to TRBD2. V lost 11 bases and J lost 6; bases outside the gene matches: 6. This CDR3 contains 13 residues. Germline CDR1 reads ENHRY; CDR2 reads SYGVKD. CDR3 sequence: CAVLAGVANEQFF. In nucleotides, the CDR3 is TGTGCCGTACTAGCGGGAGTGGCCAATGAGCAGTTCTTC.

The chain has TRBV7-9 and TRBJ1-1; D call uncertain. CDR1 SEHNR and CDR2 FQNEAQ come from the germline V gene (reference sequence). Deletions cut 2 bases from V and 3 bases from J, with 7 bases between. This CDR3 is built from 13 residues. The CDR3 DNA follows: TGTGCCAGCAGCTTAATTCCAGACACTGAAGCTTTCTTT. Translating gives CASSLIPDTEAFF.

The V call is TRBV7-2, the J call TRBJ2-5, with D unclear. Trimming removed 3 bases from V and 1 base from J, with 9 bases in between. The CDR3 has 14 amino acids. The germline gives CDR1 SGHTA, CDR2 FQGNSA. CDR3 DNA: TGTGCCAGCAGCTTGGTACTGATCCAAGAGACCCAGTACTTC. Encoded protein: CASSLVLIQETQYF. Filled out from reference TRBV7-2 and TRBJ2-5, the complete variable domain reads GAGVSQSPSNKVTEKGKDVELRCDPISGHTALYWYRQSLGQGLEFLIYFQGNSAPDKSGLPSDRFSAERTGGSVSTLTIQRTQQEDSAVYLCASSLVLIQETQYFGPGTRLLVL.

The genes are TRBV19 and TRBJ2-5; the match to TRBD1 covers 8 bases. This CDR3 is built from 15 residues. The ends lost 6 bases at V and 1 base at J; junction bases unmatched: 7. From germline, CDR1 is LNHDA and CDR2 SQIVND (reference sequence). The CDR3 is CASSRGRIGQETQYF. CDR3 coding DNA: TGTGCCAGTAGCAGGGGGCGCATTGGCCAAGAGACCCAGTACTTC. Full variable domain (rest looked up from reference TRBV19 and TRBJ2-5): DGGITQSPKYLFRKEGQNVTLSCEQNLNHDAMYWYRQDPGQGLRLIYYSQIVNDFQKGDIAEGYSVSREKKESFPLTVTSAQKNPTAFYLCASSRGRIGQETQYFGPGTRLLVL.

The chain employs TRBV28 and TRBJ2-7; the match to TRBD1 covers 9 bases. In germline, CDR1 is MDHEN, CDR2 SYDVKM. J gave up 2 bases and V 6 bases, and 8 bases lay outside the gene matches. CDR3 size: 15 residues. CDR3 DNA sequence: TGTGCCAGCAGAGTACAGGGGGCATTCACCTACGAGCAGTACTTC. This gives the protein CASRVQGAFTYEQYF.

CDR3 DNA: TGCGCCAGCAGCCCGTTGGACGGGAGAGGGGAGACCCAGTACTTC. Its protein product is CASSPLDGRGETQYF. V usage is TRBV4-1 and J usage is TRBJ2-5; D is perhaps TRBD2 (6 bases). CDR1 and CDR2 from the germline V gene are MGHRA and YSYEKL. The CDR3 covers 15 residues. V dropped 4 bases and J dropped 5 bases, with 17 bases sitting between them.

The chain couples TRBV7-9 to TRBJ2-5; TRBD1 agrees at 9 bases. The J segment lost 2 bases and the V segment lost 3 bases, leaving 4 bases of the junction unmatched. The germline V gene has CDR1 SEHNR and CDR2 FQNEAQ (reference sequence). This CDR3 has 15 amino acids. In DNA, the CDR3 is TGTGCCAGCAGCTTGCCGACAGGGGGGCAAGAGACCCAGTACTTC. It encodes CASSLPTGGQETQYF.

The rearrangement uses TRBV6-6 and TRBJ1-5; TRBD1 might be the D (5 bases). From germline, CDR1 is MNHNY and CDR2 SVGAGI (reference sequence). Trimming took 7 bases from V and 3 from J, leaving 13 bases between them. There are 14 residues in the CDR3. The CDR3 DNA reads as TGTGCCAGCACCGACGGGGGTTACAATCAGCCCCAGCATTTT. Residues: CASTDGGYNQPQHF.

The V gene is TRBV7-6, the J gene TRBJ2-7; D gene ambiguous. Germline CDR1 is SGHVS and CDR2 is FNYEAQ. CDR3 length: 13 amino acids. V lost 5 bases and J 3 bases, leaving 11 bases between the germline ends. The chain's CDR3 is CASSKSDGYEQYF. The CDR3 DNA sequence: TGTGCCAGCAGCAAATCGGACGGCTACGAGCAGTACTTC.

The genes are TRBV7-2 and TRBJ2-7; D unclear. The CDR3 consists of 13 residues. The germline CDR1 and CDR2 sequences are SGHTA and FQGNSA. Trimming removed 1 base from V and 5 bases from J, with 9 bases in between. CDR3 loop: CASSLVVAHEQYF. CDR3 coding DNA: TGTGCCAGCAGCTTAGTGGTAGCCCACGAGCAGTACTTC.

The rearrangement uses TRBV19 and TRBJ2-7, with D possibly matching TRBD1 (6 bases). Germline-derived CDR1 and CDR2 are LNHDA and SQIVND (reference sequence). The CDR3 consists of 14 residues. With 4 bases removed from V and 2 bases from J, the gap between germline ends came to 12 bases. CDR3 in amino acids: CASSTNRAPYEQYF. DNA of the CDR3: TGTGCCAGTAGTACCAACAGGGCACCCTACGAGCAGTACTTC.

The chain uses TRBV27 and TRBJ2-7; D is uncertain. The V gene lost 5 bases and the J gene lost 2 bases, with 10 bases spanning the gap. CDR1 MNHEY and CDR2 SMNVEV come from the germline V gene (reference sequence). This CDR3 is built from 13 residues. The DNA for the CDR3 is TGTGCCAGCAGTCCGACACAGACCTACGAGCAGTACTTC. Translating gives CASSPTQTYEQYF.

The chain couples TRBV9 to TRBJ2-1; D may be TRBD1 (5 bases). Germline CDR1 and CDR2: SGDLS and YYNGEE. The CDR3 loop spans 13 amino acids. The germline V and J ends were trimmed by 0 bases and 9 bases, with 10 bases remaining between them. CDR3 region: CASSVDGRAEQFF. CDR3 sequence (DNA): TGTGCCAGCAGCGTAGATGGCAGGGCTGAGCAGTTCTTC.

This chain uses TRBV9 with TRBJ1-1; TRBD1 might be the D (5 bases). The CDR3 extends over 13 amino acids. Germline V lookup: CDR1 SGDLS, CDR2 YYNGEE. Trimming stripped 0 bases from V and 4 bases from J, with 7 bases between. The CDR3 protein is CASSVDGGTEAFF. The CDR3 DNA reads as TGTGCCAGCAGCGTAGATGGGGGCACTGAAGCTTTCTTT.

This chain connects TRBV5-4 to TRBJ1-1; D remains unclear. CDR1 is SGHNT, CDR2 YYREEE, per germline (reference sequence). The length of the CDR3 is 15 residues. V was shortened by 4 bases and J by 2 bases, with 15 bases between the two germline ends. Here the CDR3 DNA reads TGTGCCAGCAGCCGGCGACCAGGCCCTAACACTGAAGCTTTCTTT. Its protein product is CASSRRPGPNTEAFF.

The sample holds a few counts of this clone. The chain joins TRBV5-6 to TRBJ2-7; no clear D gene. V was clipped by 4 bases and J by 7 bases, with 18 bases between them. Per the germline V gene, CDR1 is SGHDT and CDR2 is YYEEEE. The CDR3 covers 14 residues. This CDR3 is CASSPGPGTPEQYF. The CDR3 nucleotides read TGTGCCAGCAGCCCCGGGCCCGGAACCCCTGAGCAGTACTTC.

This clone was recorded once. The chain is built from TRBV5-6 and TRBJ1-5; no clear D. The CDR3 loop spans 14 amino acids. CDR1 is SGHDT and CDR2 is YYEEEE in the germline V gene. Trimming took off 2 bases at V and 4 bases at J, with 10 bases between the two ends. The CDR3 DNA follows: TGTGCCAGCAGCTTCCTCGCGGGGAATCAGCCCCAGCATTTT. Amino acids: CASSFLAGNQPQHF. Full variable domain (rest looked up from reference TRBV5-6 and TRBJ1-5): DAGVTQSPTHLIKTRGQQVTLRCSPKSGHDTVSWYQQALGQGPQFIFQYYEEEERQRGNFPDRFSGHQFPNYSSELNVNALLLGDSALYLCASSFLAGNQPQHFGDGTRLSIL.